The present entry profiles one T cell receptor beta chain with its context. As originally analysed: Estimation of nucleated cell counts relied on the amplification of reference gene primers. Assay used: immunoSEQ multiplex PCR; TCRdb lists only in-frame clones, some missing. V and J calls and clone size are given by that table; D and trimming were obtained from the DNA. The profile shows around 170,000 clones, around 87% of them singletons. This entry comes from a study of blood T cell repertoires in COVID-19. Study overall: The study drew acute and convalescent COVID-19 samples from the United States, Italy and Spain. PBMCs, B-cell-depleted T cells, or T cells provided the cDNA or gDNA that made up the material.

Germline V gene sequence: CDR1 SEHNR, CDR2 FQNEAQ (reference sequence). V lost 0 bases to trimming and J lost 3 bases; unmatched junction nucleotides: 7. The CDR3 extends over 16 amino acids. Sequenced: peripheral blood. The sequence was obtained from a man in his fifties or sixties with COVID-19, enrolled during active disease. The rearrangement links TRBV7-9 to TRBJ2-7; 8 positions agree with TRBD2. The CDR3 protein is CASSLAGAGGNYEQYF. The DNA for the CDR3 is TGTGCCAGCAGCTTAGCAGGCGCGGGAGGAAACTACGAGCAGTACTTC.